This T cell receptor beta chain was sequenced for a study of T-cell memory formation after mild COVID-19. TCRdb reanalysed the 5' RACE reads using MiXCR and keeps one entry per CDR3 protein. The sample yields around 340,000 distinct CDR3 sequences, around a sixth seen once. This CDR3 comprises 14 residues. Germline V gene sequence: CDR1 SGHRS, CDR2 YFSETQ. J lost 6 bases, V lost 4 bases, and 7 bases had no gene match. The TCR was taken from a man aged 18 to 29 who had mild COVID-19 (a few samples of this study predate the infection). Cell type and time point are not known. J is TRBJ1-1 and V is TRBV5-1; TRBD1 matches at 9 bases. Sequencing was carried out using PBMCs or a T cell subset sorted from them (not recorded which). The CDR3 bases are TGCGCCAGCAGCCTAGGACAGGGGTCCTCTGAAGCTTTCTTT. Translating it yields CASSLGQGSSEAFF.